These 28 T cell receptor beta chains came from one sample sequenced in a study of STAT5B mutations in CD4+ large granular lymphocyte leukemia. Only in-frame clones appear in the TCRdb table, and some are missing; sequencing was by immunoSEQ multiplex PCR. This table holds 25,000 to 35,000 clones, approximately 76% found once. Sample: CD4+ T cells from blood buffy coats. Receptors originate from a human donor in good health.

The J gene is TRBJ1-6, the V gene TRBV23-1; TRBD1 matches 7 bases. TRBV23-1 is recorded as an ORF, its role being uncertain. Germline trimming cut 4 bases from V and 6 bases from J; bases unmatched to any gene: 6. The CDR3 length is 15 residues. The chain's CDR3 is CASSLPGQFNSPLHF. The CDR3 coding sequence is TGCGCCAGCAGTCTACCGGGACAGTTTAATTCACCCCTCCACTTT.

The chain carries TRBV28 and TRBJ2-1; 9 bases are a match to TRBD2. Looked up from germline, CDR1 is MDHEN and CDR2 is SYDVKM. The CDR3 runs 15 residues. Germline trimming cut 6 bases from V and 8 bases from J; bases unmatched to any gene: 11. The CDR3 here is CASRPPPSGAYEQFF. DNA for the CDR3: TGTGCCAGCAGGCCGCCCCCTAGCGGGGCATATGAGCAGTTCTTC.

This clone was seen just once. The J gene is TRBJ2-3, the V gene TRBV5-1, with 10 bases identical to TRBD2. Germline V gene data show CDR1 as SGHRS and CDR2 as YFSETQ. The CDR3 spans 16 residues. Trimming removed 0 bases from V and 3 bases from J; junction bases left unmatched: 4. The chain's CDR3 is CASSLEASGGTDTQYF. The CDR3 nucleotides are TGCGCCAGCAGCTTGGAGGCTAGCGGGGGAACAGATACGCAGTATTTT.

The V and J genes are TRBV19 and TRBJ1-5, with D possibly TRBD1 on 6 matching bases. Deletions cut 8 bases from V and 3 bases from J, with 23 bases between. This CDR3 has 17 residues. CDR1 and CDR2 (germline): LNHDA, SQIVND (reference sequence). The CDR3 DNA follows: TGTGCCAGTCGATCCCCCGCAGGGGACTCATCCAATCAGCCCCAGCATTTT. This sequence encodes CASRSPAGDSSNQPQHF.

The genes are TRBV2 and TRBJ2-2; 8 bases map to TRBD2. Per germline, CDR1 SNHLY and CDR2 FYNNEI. The length of the CDR3 is 15 residues. The junction had 6 bases not matched to a gene; V was cut back by 2 bases and J by 7 bases. Here the CDR3 DNA reads TGTGCCAGCAGTGAACGAAGCGGGGGTATCGGGGAGCTGTTTTTT. Translating it yields CASSERSGGIGELFF.

V and J are TRBV2 and TRBJ2-7, with no clear D. Germline-derived CDR1 and CDR2 are SNHLY and FYNNEI. The CDR3 covers 12 residues. V was trimmed by 4 bases and J by 6 bases, leaving 10 bases between them. This CDR3 is CASSAGSSEQYF. For the CDR3, the DNA is TGTGCCAGCAGTGCAGGATCGAGCGAGCAGTACTTC.

CDR3 protein: CSVSLGQGEQYF. The CDR3 DNA reads as TGCAGCGTCTCCCTCGGGCAGGGCGAGCAGTACTTC. The V call is TRBV29-1, the J call TRBJ2-7, with D possibly TRBD1 on 5 matching bases. The CDR3 runs to 12 residues. The germline gives CDR1 SQVTM, CDR2 ANQGSEA. Deletions cut 6 bases from V and 6 bases from J, with 15 bases between.

The chain employs TRBV19 and TRBJ1-5; TRBD1 matches at 11 bases. Germline CDR1 and CDR2: LNHDA and SQIVND (reference sequence). CDR3 length: 16 amino acids. With V trimmed by 1 base and J by 6 bases, 5 bases remained unmatched. The DNA of the CDR3 is TGTGCCAGTAGTATAGGTAGGGACAGGGGGATTCAGCCCCAGCATTTT. It specifies CASSIGRDRGIQPQHF. The whole variable domain, remainder taken from reference TRBV19 and TRBJ1-5, is DGGITQSPKYLFRKEGQNVTLSCEQNLNHDAMYWYRQDPGQGLRLIYYSQIVNDFQKGDIAEGYSVSREKKESFPLTVTSAQKNPTAFYLCASSIGRDRGIQPQHFGDGTRLSIL.

DNA of the CDR3: TGTGCCAGCAGCCTCCGGGGGCAGGAGACCCAGTACTTC. Protein product: CASSLRGQETQYF. The rearrangement uses TRBV6-5 and TRBJ2-5, with D possibly being TRBD1 or TRBD2 (6 bases each). Deletions cut 6 bases from V and 5 bases from J, with 13 bases between. The CDR3 is 13 amino acids. The germline gives CDR1 MNHEY, CDR2 SVGAGI.

The V and J genes are TRBV10-3 and TRBJ2-3; 8 bases match TRBD2. Per the germline V gene, CDR1 is ENHRY and CDR2 is SYGVKD. The junction had 4 bases not matched to a gene; V was cut back by 7 bases and J by 1 base. This CDR3 is 14 amino acids long. CDR3 loop: CAITGGAGTDTQYF. The CDR3 bases are TGTGCCATCACCGGGGGGGCCGGCACAGATACGCAGTATTTT.

This chain links TRBV15 with TRBJ2-1, with 11 bases aligning to TRBD2. There are 18 residues in the CDR3. The germline V gene encodes CDR1 LNHNV and CDR2 YYDKDF (reference sequence). J was trimmed by 0 bases and V by 3 bases; bases with no gene match: 7. The CDR3 reads CATSSLTSGGFSYNEQFF. CDR3 nucleotide sequence: TGTGCCACCAGCAGCCTAACTAGCGGGGGCTTCTCCTACAATGAGCAGTTCTTC.

A word on this clone: Other DNA sequences from this sample encode an identical CDR3 as well. The chain carries TRBV18 and TRBJ2-1, with 7 bases identical to TRBD1. Germline values: CDR1 KGHSH, CDR2 LQKENI. The CDR3 is 15 residues long. The V and J ends lost 3 bases and 4 bases, in that order; junction bases with no gene match: 6. CDR3 bases: TGTGCCAGCTCACCGACGGGACAGAAATACAATGAGCAGTTCTTC. Protein product: CASSPTGQKYNEQFF.

The rearrangement joins TRBV18 to TRBJ2-5; a weak D match, TRBD2 (7 bases). With 6 bases removed from V and 4 bases from J, the gap between germline ends came to 12 bases. CDR1 is KGHSH, CDR2 LQKENI, per germline. This CDR3 region has 13 residues. The CDR3 region has the DNA TGTGCCAGCTCTCGGGGAGGGGGAGAGACCCAGTACTTC. Translation gives CASSRGGGETQYF. The whole variable domain, remainder taken from reference TRBV18 and TRBJ2-5, is NAGVMQNPRHLVRRRGQEARLRCSPMKGHSHVYWYRQLPEEGLKFMVYLQKENIIDESGMPKERFSAEFPKEGPSILRIQQVVRGDSAAYFCASSRGGGETQYFGPGTRLLVL.

This chain joins TRBV19 and TRBJ1-5; D is perhaps TRBD1 (5 bases). Looked up from germline, CDR1 is LNHDA and CDR2 is SQIVND (reference sequence). CDR3 length equals 17 residues. The V and J ends lost 2 bases and 0 bases respectively, with 14 bases between them. The CDR3, as DNA: TGTGCCAGTAGTATACTCCCTCAGGGTCGTAGCAATCAGCCCCAGCATTTT. Translating it yields CASSILPQGRSNQPQHF.

V usage is TRBV5-4 and J usage is TRBJ1-1, with D possibly being TRBD1 (6 bases). The V end lost 5 bases, the J end lost 0 bases, and 14 bases lay between the germline ends. The CDR3 consists of 15 residues. Germline values: CDR1 SGHNT, CDR2 YYREEE (reference sequence). CDR3 sequence reads: CASRGSGAVNTEAFF. The CDR3, as DNA: TGTGCCAGCAGGGGATCAGGGGCGGTGAACACTGAAGCTTTCTTT. The full variable domain, its missing parts supplied by reference TRBV5-4 and TRBJ1-1, is ETGVTQSPTHLIKTRGQQVTLRCSSQSGHNTVSWYQQALGQGPQFIFQYYREEENGRGNFPPRFSGLQFPNYSSELNVNALELDDSALYLCASRGSGAVNTEAFFGQGTRLTVV.

This chain joins TRBV6-5 and TRBJ1-2; 8 positions agree with TRBD1. Looked up from germline, CDR1 is MNHEY and CDR2 is SVGAGI. This CDR3 region has 16 residues. Unmatched junction bases numbered 7, after V lost 0 bases and J lost 4 bases. CDR3 bases: TGTGCCAGCAGTTACTCGCTCAGGGGGCATAGCTATGGCTACACCTTC. It codes for CASSYSLRGHSYGYTF.

This clone was found once. V gene TRBV18 combines with J gene TRBJ1-6; D is undetermined. Germline V gene data show CDR1 as KGHSH and CDR2 as LQKENI. V was pared by 1 base and J by 3 bases, with 10 bases between. The CDR3 is 16 residues long. This chain's CDR3 is CASSPQRTLYNSPLHF. For the CDR3, the DNA is TGTGCCAGCTCACCACAAAGGACTCTCTATAATTCACCCCTCCACTTT. The variable domain in full, completed from reference TRBV18 and TRBJ1-6, reads NAGVMQNPRHLVRRRGQEARLRCSPMKGHSHVYWYRQLPEEGLKFMVYLQKENIIDESGMPKERFSAEFPKEGPSILRIQQVVRGDSAAYFCASSPQRTLYNSPLHFGNGTRLTVT.

This chain connects TRBV4-2 to TRBJ2-1; 11 nucleotides align to TRBD2. Germline V gene data show CDR1 as LGHNA and CDR2 as YNFKEQ. The ends lost 4 bases at V and 9 bases at J; junction bases unmatched: 11. The CDR3 is made up of 16 amino acids. The CDR3 coding sequence is TGTGCCAGCAGCCTAATAGCGGGGGGGGACTGGGCTGAGCAGTTCTTC. It translates to CASSLIAGGDWAEQFF.

This clone appeared a few times. The CDR3 DNA is TGTGCCTGGCGGGGGGAAGCTTCACCCCTCCACTTT. It yields the protein CAWRGEASPLHF. The chain couples TRBV30 to TRBJ1-6; TRBD1 might be the D (5 bases). Trimming removed 5 bases at V and 9 bases at J, with 11 bases between. CDR3 size: 12 residues. The germline V gene has CDR1 GTSNPN and CDR2 SVGIG (reference sequence). Complete variable domain (other parts from reference TRBV30 and TRBJ1-6): SQTIHQWPATLVQPVGSPLSLECTVEGTSNPNLYWYRQAAGRGLQLLFYSVGIGQISSEVPQNLSASRPQDRQFILSSKKLLLSDSGFYLCAWRGEASPLHFGNGTRLTVT.

The chain uses TRBV28 and TRBJ2-3, with TRBD2 matching 13 bases. The germline V gene has CDR1 MDHEN and CDR2 SYDVKM. This CDR3 spans 13 amino acids. V dropped 5 bases and J dropped 13; count of bases not matched to a gene: 6. The CDR3 sequence is CASSTTSGGAEYF. As DNA, the CDR3 is TGTGCCAGCAGTACTACTAGCGGGGGGGCGGAGTATTTT.

The V call is TRBV10-3, the J call TRBJ2-5; the D gene is possibly TRBD2 (5 bases). Looked up from germline, CDR1 is ENHRY and CDR2 is SYGVKD. The CDR3 runs 14 residues. With 5 bases removed from V and 4 bases from J, the gap between germline ends came to 14 bases. The CDR3 region has the DNA TGTGCCATCAGTAGACATGGAGAGGGAGAGACCCAGTACTTC. Its translation: CAISRHGEGETQYF.

V gene TRBV6-6 combines with J gene TRBJ1-1; the match to TRBD1 covers 8 bases. This CDR3 has 15 amino acids. In germline, CDR1 is MNHNY, CDR2 SVGAGI (reference sequence). The V segment lost 7 bases and the J segment 5 bases; nucleotides outside the gene matches: 12. CDR3 loop: CASTRRQGMRTEAFF. DNA for the CDR3: TGTGCCAGCACGCGTAGACAGGGGATGAGGACTGAAGCTTTCTTT.

This chain links TRBV6-5 with TRBJ1-2; D might be TRBD1 (6 bases). This CDR3 region has 13 residues. The V and J ends lost 7 bases and 1 base respectively, with 10 bases between them. CDR1 is MNHEY, CDR2 SVGAGI, per germline. CDR3 coding DNA: TGTGCCAGCACCGGACAGTTTAACTATGGCTACACCTTC. Amino acid sequence: CASTGQFNYGYTF.

This clone was counted a few times. V usage is TRBV27 and J usage is TRBJ2-7; the match to TRBD1 covers 7 bases. The CDR3 contains 16 residues. The V gene end was trimmed by 6 bases and the J gene end by 0 bases; junction bases not matched to a gene: 11. Germline V gene data show CDR1 as MNHEY and CDR2 as SMNVEV (reference sequence). CDR3 nucleotide sequence: TGTGCCAGCAGAAACTACCGACAGGGCGACTCCTACGAGCAGTACTTC. Translation: CASRNYRQGDSYEQYF.

This clone was detected a few times. The V gene is TRBV5-4, the J gene TRBJ1-1; TRBD1 might be the D (6 bases). The CDR3 has 13 residues. Germline CDR1 and CDR2: SGHNT and YYREEE (reference sequence). Trimming took off 4 bases at V and 4 bases at J, with 11 bases between the two ends. The DNA for the CDR3 is TGTGCCAGCAGCCTACAGGGTGGCACTGAAGCTTTCTTT. Translating it yields CASSLQGGTEAFF.

This rearrangement joins TRBV7-2 to TRBJ1-2; 9 positions agree with TRBD1. Germline V gene lookup returns CDR1 SGHTA and CDR2 FQGNSA. With V trimmed by 5 bases and J by 5 bases, 6 bases remained unmatched. The CDR3 is 14 amino acids. The CDR3 DNA sequence: TGTGCCAGCAGCCCTCCCGGGACAGGGTATGGCTACACCTTC. Translating gives CASSPPGTGYGYTF.

The J gene is TRBJ2-1, the V gene TRBV7-9, with 9 bases identical to TRBD2. J gave up 9 bases and V 5 bases, and 11 bases lay outside the gene matches. The CDR3 covers 15 residues. Germline CDR1 reads SEHNR; CDR2 reads FQNEAQ (reference sequence). CDR3 sequence: CASSPVLAGTPEQFF. The CDR3, as DNA: TGTGCCAGCAGCCCCGTTCTAGCGGGGACGCCTGAGCAGTTCTTC.

CDR3 nucleotide sequence: TGTGCCAGCAGCTCGGGTACAGGGGACAGAAATTCACCCCTCCACTTT. Residues: CASSSGTGDRNSPLHF. V and J are TRBV5-5 and TRBJ1-6, with 7 bases fitting TRBD1. Per germline, CDR1 SGHKS and CDR2 YYEKEE (reference sequence). CDR3 size: 16 residues. V was pared by 3 bases and J by 7 bases, with 10 bases of the junction left unmatched.